This T cell receptor beta chain derives from a study of CD8+ T cells in alopecia areata. The CDR3 is 13 amino acids. From germline, CDR1 is MDHEN and CDR2 SYDVKM. Trimming stripped 4 bases from V and 7 bases from J, with 14 bases between. On this clone: The antigen is not known.

Treatment specified: oral pan-JAK inhibitor, 5-10 mg twice daily. Isolated RNA was reverse transcribed into cDNA used as the sequencing template. The protocol was immunoSEQ multiplex PCR, while the TCRdb copy is restricted to in-frame clones and leaves out a portion. Found here are more than 90,000 clones, roughly three fifths of them singletons; the top ten hold roughly 15%. Study observations and caveats: Persistence during tofacitinib was seen for many expanded lesional clones in scalp and blood.

The chain recombines TRBV28 with TRBJ2-7; D remains ambiguous. The starting material was CD8+ T cells sorted from blood, obtained at approximately week 61, from a patient treated with tofacitinib. The clonotype was recovered from a human donor with alopecia areata. The CDR3 is CASSSVSWDEQYF. The CDR3 DNA is TGTGCCAGCAGTTCCGTTTCGTGGGATGAGCAGTACTTC.